Below, 8 T cell receptor beta chains from the same sample are listed, as sequenced in a study of cytomegalovirus exposure and HLA in healthy donors. A multiplex PCR was run with 60 Vbeta primers and 13 Jbeta primers. The repertoire was sequenced with immunoSEQ multiplex PCR; TCRdb's copy has only in-frame clones and lacks some. The sample contains roughly 180,000 clones, 75% of which appear only once. Sequencing used PBMCs. The receptors come from a woman between 40 and 50 years old in good health and CMV-seropositive.

V and J are TRBV11-2 and TRBJ2-2, with D unresolved. Trimming left V 3 bases short and J 6 bases short, with 8 bases between. The CDR3 extends over 13 amino acids. CDR1 and CDR2 from the germline V gene are SGHAT and FQNNGV. The CDR3 DNA is TGTGCCAGCAGCTTCCCTTTCTCCGGGGAGCTGTTTTTT. It codes for CASSFPFSGELFF.

The V and J genes are TRBV27 and TRBJ2-5, with 8 bases aligning to TRBD1. Germline V CDR1 and CDR2: MNHEY, SMNVEV (reference sequence). J was trimmed by 8 bases and V by 3 bases; bases with no gene match: 14. The CDR3 contains 16 residues. This chain's CDR3 is CASSLEGRTGRRTQYF. The CDR3 nucleotides are TGTGCCAGCAGTTTGGAGGGGCGGACAGGGAGGAGAACCCAGTACTTC.

This clone was recorded a few times. The CDR3 DNA is TGTGCCAGCAGCCAAGTGAGGGGGCAGATCGTGCGCTACACCTTC. Translating gives CASSQVRGQIVRYTF. The chain uses TRBV4-2 and TRBJ1-2; TRBD1 aligns across 7 bases. This CDR3 is 15 amino acids long. Germline CDR1 is LGHNA and CDR2 is YNFKEQ. After removal of 1 base from V and 9 bases from J, the junction contained 11 bases not matched to a gene.

This rearrangement joins TRBV5-1 to TRBJ2-3, with 9 positions matching TRBD2. Germline CDR1 and CDR2: SGHRS and YFSETQ. The CDR3 is 17 residues long. Trimming at V came to 0 bases and at J to 1 base, leaving 6 bases not matched to a gene. CDR3 in amino acids: CASSLVAGGPGTDTQYF. The CDR3 DNA sequence: TGCGCCAGCAGCTTGGTTGCGGGAGGGCCTGGCACAGATACGCAGTATTTT. Full variable domain (missing parts from reference TRBV5-1 and TRBJ2-3): KAGVTQTPRYLIKTRGQQVTLSCSPISGHRSVSWYQQTPGQGLQFLFEYFSETQRNKGNFPGRFSGRQFSNSRSEMNVSTLELGDSALYLCASSLVAGGPGTDTQYFGPGTRLTVL.

The chain joins TRBV13 to TRBJ1-1; D call uncertain. CDR1 PRHDT and CDR2 FYEKMQ come from the germline V gene (reference sequence). The CDR3 is made up of 12 amino acids. The V and J ends lost 2 bases and 5 bases respectively, with 6 bases between them. The CDR3 reads CASSLRRTEAFF. The CDR3 nucleotides read TGTGCCAGCAGCTTAAGGAGAACTGAAGCTTTCTTT.

Only a few counts were recorded for this clone. The chain recombines TRBV4-1 with TRBJ2-7, with 13 bases identical to TRBD2. This CDR3 comprises 21 residues. J was trimmed by 0 bases and V by 0 bases; bases with no gene match: 14. CDR1 MGHRA and CDR2 YSYEKL come from the germline V gene. The CDR3 loop reads CASSQEGLSTSGRQPSYEQYF. CDR3 coding DNA: TGCGCCAGCAGCCAAGAAGGTCTCTCGACTAGCGGGAGGCAACCCTCCTACGAGCAGTACTTC.

V and J are TRBV5-1 and TRBJ2-3; 7 positions match TRBD2. CDR3 size: 15 residues. Trimming cost V 4 bases and J 5 bases; bases outside gene matches: 10. The germline V gene has CDR1 SGHRS and CDR2 YFSETQ. The CDR3 DNA reads TGCGCCAGCAGCCGCGGGAGAGGGGAGAGAGATACGCAGTATTTT. Protein: CASSRGRGERDTQYF.

V gene TRBV5-1 combines with J gene TRBJ2-5; 9 nucleotides line up with TRBD2. Germline CDR1 and CDR2: SGHRS and YFSETQ. The ends lost 0 bases at V and 1 base at J; junction bases unmatched: 10. The CDR3 contains 18 residues. CDR3 bases: TGCGCCAGCAGCTTGGGGTTTGCGGGAGGGTACTTCCAAGAGACCCAGTACTTC. This translates into CASSLGFAGGYFQETQYF.